This TCR beta chain was captured by sequencing in a study of cytomegalovirus exposure and HLA in healthy donors. Primers: 60 Vbeta forward and 13 Jbeta reverse. Here immunoSEQ multiplex PCR was the method, and the copy in TCRdb shows in-frame clones only, minus some. The sample lists approximately 99,000 clones; roughly four fifths were seen once. The sample was PBMCs. The clonotype comes from a man between 40 and 49 years old in good health and CMV-seronegative.

CDR3 in DNA: TGCGCCAGCAGTGACGTCGGGTTCTCAGATACGCAGTATTTT. This encodes CASSDVGFSDTQYF. This chain uses TRBV10-2 with TRBJ2-3; no reliable D call. The CDR3 runs 14 residues. V was pared by 3 bases and J by 4 bases, with 11 bases between. Germline lookup yields CDR1 WSHSY and CDR2 SAAADI.